The sequence of this T cell receptor beta chain was determined in a study of regulatory T cells in long-lasting Graves disease. General observations from the study: No thyroid tissue was studied; the work used peripheral blood only. Lower TCR diversity characterized persistent Graves' patients relative to newly diagnosed patients.

The authors built TCR beta libraries using iRepertoire HTBI primers and Arm-PCR of CDR3 regions. TCRdb re-derived calls from the multiplex PCR reads in MiXCR, one entry per CDR3 protein. Of around 250,000 distinct CDR3 sequences in the sample, 20% were seen once. Time point specified: newly diagnosed GD, antithyroid drugs for less than 3 months. Following extraction of RNA from PBMCs, that RNA was used to make the TCR library. V gave up 3 bases and J gave up 2 bases; unmatched junction bases: 4. The CDR3 spans 15 residues. Remarks on this clonotype: Its matching antigen is unknown.

The sample in question was peripheral blood mononuclear cells (PBMCs), obtained at new diagnosis, from a patient treated with antithyroid drugs. This clonotype originated in a female donor with Graves disease. V is TRBV12-3 or TRBV12-4 and J is TRBJ2-3; 8 bases are a match to TRBD1. The DNA of the CDR3 is TGTGCCAGCAGTTTGGCAGGGGGCCCCACAGATACGCAGTATTTT. It is translated as CASSLAGGPTDTQYF.